Sequencing of this T cell receptor beta chain was carried out in a study of blood T cell repertoires in COVID-19. The protocol was immunoSEQ multiplex PCR, while the TCRdb copy is restricted to in-frame clones and leaves out a portion. Among about 30,000 clones listed, more than 90% were seen once. This CDR3 comprises 13 residues. Deletions cut 7 bases from V and 6 bases from J, with 16 bases between. Germline CDR1 and CDR2: SGHDT and YYEEEE. Material for sequencing was peripheral blood. The J gene is TRBJ2-5, the V gene TRBV5-6; possible D gene TRBD2, 5 bases. This clonotype was obtained from an older man with active or convalescent COVID-19. The DNA of the CDR3 is TGTGCCAGCCAAGGACTTTTCGGGCAGACCCAGTACTTC. Amino acid sequence: CASQGLFGQTQYF.